This T cell receptor beta chain came from a study of monozygotic twins with cystic fibrosis. Study in general: Libraries were built from approximately 3 micrograms of fragmented DNA using about 14 PCR cycles.

The data were produced by immunoSEQ multiplex PCR, yet TCRdb's version contains in-frame clones alone and is incomplete. The sample lists approximately 28,000 clones, around four fifths occurring once. Concerning this clone itself: What it recognizes is unknown.

Overall study results and limits: Shared CDR3 numbers were not associated with age, concordance or severity. Clonality was generally low (median roughly 0.01), higher in the most severe patients. Monozygotic CF twins shared more identical nucleotide clonotypes than unrelated patients.

V lost 2 bases, J lost 6 bases, and 10 bases lay in between. The CDR3 sequence is 14 residues long. Germline assignment: CDR1 MGHRA and CDR2 YSYEKL. What was sequenced was blood. This receptor was obtained from a girl aged 2 to 10 with cystic fibrosis. The chain is built from TRBV4-1 and TRBJ2-2; no firm D call. CDR3 coding DNA: TGCGCCAGCAGCCAACCTACTGGTGCCGGGGAGCTGTTTTTT. It translates to CASSQPTGAGELFF.